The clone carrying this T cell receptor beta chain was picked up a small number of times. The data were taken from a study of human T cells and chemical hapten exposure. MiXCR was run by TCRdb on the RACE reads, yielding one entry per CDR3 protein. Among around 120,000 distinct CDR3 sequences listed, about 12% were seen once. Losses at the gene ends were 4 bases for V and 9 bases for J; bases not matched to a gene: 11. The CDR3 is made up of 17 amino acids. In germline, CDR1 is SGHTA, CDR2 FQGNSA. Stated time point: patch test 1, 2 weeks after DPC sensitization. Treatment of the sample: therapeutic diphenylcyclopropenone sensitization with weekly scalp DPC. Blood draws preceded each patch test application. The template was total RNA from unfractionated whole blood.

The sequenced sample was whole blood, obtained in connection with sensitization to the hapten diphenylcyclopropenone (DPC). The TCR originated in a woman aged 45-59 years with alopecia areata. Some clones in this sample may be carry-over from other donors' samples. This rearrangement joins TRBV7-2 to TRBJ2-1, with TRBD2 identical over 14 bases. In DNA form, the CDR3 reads TGTGCCAGCAGCTCACACCCGGGACTAGCGGGAGTAAGTGAGCAGTTCTTC. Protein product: CASSSHPGLAGVSEQFF.